This T cell receptor beta chain was captured in a study of T-cell memory formation after mild COVID-19. Study-level background: The study found TCR clusters largely donor specific.

TCRdb re-analysed the 5' RACE reads in MiXCR, keeping a single row per CDR3 protein. This table holds 450,000 to 650,000 distinct CDR3 sequences, about a fifth found once. A note on this clonotype: Its antigen is unidentified.

General observations from the study: Shrinking CD4+ clones resided mostly in CM and EM, and CD8+ ones in EMRA. Memory cells collected pre-infection included some clones that later responded, suggesting cross-reactive memory joined. Nothing confirmed that second-wave clones peaking on day 37 were specific for SARS-CoV-2.

Input material: PBMCs or a T cell subset sorted from them (not recorded which). The TCR comes from an adult woman who had mild COVID-19 (a few samples of this study predate the infection). Cell type and time point are not known.

CDR3: CASSEYRGPAGVREKLFF. In DNA, the CDR3 is TGTGCCAGCAGTGAATATAGAGGTCCCGCAGGGGTGAGAGAAAAACTGTTTTTT. This rearrangement joins TRBV25-1 to TRBJ1-4; weak D call: TRBD1 (6 bases). The germline V gene has CDR1 MGHDK and CDR2 SYGVNS. V was shortened by 0 bases and J by 8 bases, with 22 bases between the two germline ends. CDR3 length: 18 residues. Variable domain in full (rest from reference TRBV25-1 and TRBJ1-4): EADIYQTPRYLVIGTGKKITLECSQTMGHDKMYWYQQDPGMELHLIHYSYGVNSTEKGDLSSESTVSRIRTEHFPLTLESARPSHTSQYLCASSEYRGPAGVREKLFFGSGTQLSVL.